The clone carrying this T cell receptor beta chain was detected only a few times. Its antigen is not known. This sample was included in a study of cytomegalovirus exposure and HLA in healthy donors. Study in general: When about 400 donors were genotyped, about 86% of them were found to fall in the Caucasian-associated ancestry cluster. Whole-study results and caveats: TCR association rates varied by HLA locus in a later analysis, with DRB1 highest and HLA-C lowest.

The PCR made use of 60 Vbeta and 13 Jbeta primers. Method: immunoSEQ multiplex PCR; TCRdb's copy keeps in-frame clones and lacks some. The sample holds about 130,000 clones, about 82% seen once. The V and J ends lost 0 bases and 6 bases respectively, with 10 bases between them. Germline V gives CDR1 SGHRS, CDR2 YFSETQ. There are 14 residues in the CDR3. This chain links TRBV5-1 with TRBJ1-5; tentative D call: TRBD1 (5 bases). The receptor comes from a man aged 25-45 years in good health. Material: PBMCs. In DNA, the CDR3 is TGCGCCAGCAGCTTGGGTGGGACTGGTCAGCCCCAGCATTTT. Protein: CASSLGGTGQPQHF.